These 16 T cell receptor beta chains came from one sample sequenced in a study of OX40 agonist ivuxolimab in advanced cancers. The data were produced by immunoSEQ multiplex PCR, yet TCRdb's version contains in-frame clones alone and is incomplete. The sample records about 71,000 clones, less than 90% being singletons. Specimen: CD4+ or CD8+ T cells sorted from blood, collected in a trial of the OX40 agonist ivuxolimab. The receptors here all came from an adult with an advanced solid tumor such as melanoma, head and neck, liver or kidney cancer.

This clone was found a few times. The genes are TRBV7-8 and TRBJ2-5; no definite D call. The CDR3 spans 13 residues. V dropped 5 bases and J dropped 1 base, with 8 bases sitting between them. CDR1 is SGHVS and CDR2 is FQNEAQ in the germline V gene. The CDR3 reads CASSRSFQETQYF. The DNA of the CDR3 is TGTGCCAGCAGCCGATCGTTCCAAGAGACCCAGTACTTC.

The chain combines TRBV6-5 with TRBJ1-4; D is perhaps TRBD1 (6 bases). This CDR3 is 13 amino acids long. V gave up 4 bases and J gave up 8 bases, with 11 bases separating them. Germline loops: CDR1 MNHEY, CDR2 SVGAGI. In DNA form, the CDR3 reads TGTGCCAGCAGTTCCAGGGGACGGGAAAAACTGTTTTTT. Its protein is CASSSRGREKLFF.

The table lists this clone with a count of one. J is TRBJ2-7 and V is TRBV5-4; 8 bases agree with TRBD2. The V gene end was trimmed by 0 bases and the J gene end by 2 bases; junction bases not matched to a gene: 7. In germline, CDR1 is SGHNT, CDR2 YYREEE (reference sequence). The CDR3 is 16 residues long. DNA for the CDR3: TGTGCCAGCAGCTTGGACCGCGGGGGACTAGCCTACGAGCAGTACTTC. The encoded protein is CASSLDRGGLAYEQYF. Full variable domain (remainder filled in from reference TRBV5-4 and TRBJ2-7): ETGVTQSPTHLIKTRGQQVTLRCSSQSGHNTVSWYQQALGQGPQFIFQYYREEENGRGNFPPRFSGLQFPNYSSELNVNALELDDSALYLCASSLDRGGLAYEQYFGPGTRLTVT.

V and J are TRBV6-6 and TRBJ1-1, with D possibly TRBD1 on 5 matching bases. CDR3 length equals 13 residues. Germline V gives CDR1 MNHNY, CDR2 SVGAGI (reference sequence). Trimming left V 6 bases short and J 3 bases short, with 11 bases between. CDR3 sequence: CASRGGGHTEAFF. DNA of the CDR3: TGTGCCAGCAGGGGCGGGGGACACACTGAAGCTTTCTTT.

The chain couples TRBV6-4 to TRBJ1-1; D is undetermined. The CDR3 covers 14 residues. V gave up 3 bases and J gave up 1 base, with 9 bases separating them. Per germline, CDR1 MRHNA and CDR2 SNTAGT. Here the CDR3 DNA reads TGTGCCAGCAGTGAGTATGGGGAGAACACTGAAGCTTTCTTT. It is translated as CASSEYGENTEAFF.

The chain couples TRBV9 to TRBJ1-1; D possibly corresponds to TRBD1 (6 bases). The CDR3 runs 15 residues. V was shortened by 4 bases and J by 10 bases, with 23 bases between the two germline ends. Germline V CDR1 and CDR2: SGDLS, YYNGEE. CDR3 protein: CASSPTSGGPGTAFF. The CDR3 DNA follows: TGTGCCAGCAGCCCGACCAGTGGGGGCCCGGGAACAGCTTTCTTT.

V usage is TRBV5-4 and J usage is TRBJ1-4, with TRBD1 as a possible D gene (5 bases). V lost 4 bases and J lost 7, with 17 bases in between. Germline V CDR1 and CDR2: SGHNT, YYREEE (reference sequence). The CDR3 is 15 residues long. The chain's CDR3 is CASSLTGGVGEKLFF. CDR3 sequence (DNA): TGTGCCAGCAGCCTCACAGGTGGCGTTGGTGAAAAACTGTTTTTT.

This chain joins TRBV6-1 and TRBJ2-7; weak D call: TRBD2 (6 bases). The V and J ends lost 4 bases and 6 bases respectively, with 19 bases between them. Germline V gives CDR1 MNHNS, CDR2 SASEGT. The CDR3 has 15 residues. The CDR3 region has the DNA TGTGCCAGCAGTGGAATGCTACCGGGAGTTGGCGAGCAGTACTTC. This encodes CASSGMLPGVGEQYF.

This chain joins TRBV28 and TRBJ1-1; D is possibly TRBD1 (6 bases). Trimming took off 3 bases at V and 4 bases at J, with 12 bases between the two ends. Germline V lookup: CDR1 MDHEN, CDR2 SYDVKM. This CDR3 is 14 amino acids long. The CDR3 DNA is TGTGCCAGCAGTTTGTTCACAGGGAGCACTGAAGCTTTCTTT. Translating gives CASSLFTGSTEAFF.

The CDR3 bases are TGTGCCAGTAATACAGCTAACTATGGCTACACCTTC. Protein: CASNTANYGYTF. This chain uses TRBV19 with TRBJ1-2, with D hard to call. The V end was cut by 7 bases, the J end by 0 bases, with 6 bases between. The CDR3 runs to 12 residues. CDR1 is LNHDA and CDR2 is SQIVND in the germline V gene (reference sequence).

The chain links TRBV12-2 to TRBJ1-1. TRBV12-2 is annotated as a pseudogene. The CDR3 loop spans 13 amino acids. Written as DNA, the CDR3 is TGTGCAAGTCGCCCAGCAGCGTGGACTGAAGCTTTCTTT. It is translated as CASRPAAWTEAFF.

This chain connects TRBV21-1 to TRBJ2-2. TRBV21-1 is reported as a pseudogene. This CDR3 contains 11 residues. CDR3 DNA sequence: TGTGCCAGCAGCAACCCCGGGGAGCTGTTTTTT. This sequence encodes CASSNPGELFF.

This clone is a singleton in its sample. The chain employs TRBV28 and TRBJ2-3; D gene uncertain. The CDR3 runs 15 residues. Germline values: CDR1 MDHEN, CDR2 SYDVKM. V was trimmed by 1 base and J by 3 bases, leaving 11 bases between them. The CDR3: CASSLFGQETDTQYF. The CDR3 nucleotides are TGTGCCAGCAGTTTATTCGGTCAAGAAACAGATACGCAGTATTTT.

V is TRBV30 and J is TRBJ1-4, with D tentatively TRBD1 (6 bases). The germline V gene encodes CDR1 GTSNPN and CDR2 SVGIG (reference sequence). V lost 2 bases and J lost 7, with 11 bases in between. The length of the CDR3 is 13 residues. The CDR3 reads CAWSREGGEKLFF. Here the CDR3 DNA reads TGTGCCTGGAGTAGGGAGGGGGGTGAAAAACTGTTTTTT.

This chain uses TRBV7-9 with TRBJ2-1; 10 bases fit TRBD2. Germline V gives CDR1 SEHNR, CDR2 FQNEAQ (reference sequence). The V segment lost 1 base and the J segment 8 bases; nucleotides outside the gene matches: 5. The CDR3 contains 15 residues. CDR3 sequence: CASSLGLAGVDEQFF. CDR3 coding DNA: TGTGCCAGCAGCTTAGGGCTAGCGGGAGTGGATGAGCAGTTCTTC.

V and J are TRBV7-2 and TRBJ1-4, with D perhaps matching TRBD1 (6 bases). Germline assignment: CDR1 SGHTA and CDR2 FQGNSA. Trimming removed 4 bases from V and 7 bases from J, with 19 bases in between. The CDR3 runs to 16 residues. The CDR3 coding sequence is TGTGCCAGCAGCTCAGGGCATGGGGGCGGGTTTGAAAAACTGTTTTTT. Translation: CASSSGHGGGFEKLFF.